This section outlines one T cell receptor beta chain sequence together with its context. Its antigen remains unidentified. Coverage ceases 3 residues before the CDR3 finishes, and the germline J gene fills in the end. The data stem from a study of T cells in women clearing cervical HPV infection. Study background: Only a few women had HLA typing results available.

Produced via immunoSEQ multiplex PCR; TCRdb's table is partial and in-frame only. The sample totals approximately 34,000 clones. General observations from the study: Repertoire richness, not evenness, was significantly elevated in CIN3+ cases versus controls. Controls had more TRBV6-7 (about 0.16%) than cases (approximately 0.11%).

The CDR3 totals 14 residues. CDR1 and CDR2 from the germline V gene are SEHNR and FQNEAQ (reference sequence). Deletions cut 4 bases from V and 5 bases from J, with 14 bases between. This TCR derives from a woman between 18 and 75 years old with a cervical HPV16 infection that either progressed to CIN3+ or cleared (not recorded which). The chain links TRBV7-9 to TRBJ1-1, with D tentatively TRBD1 (5 bases). Sequencing was carried out using blood buffy coat. The CDR3 sequence is CASSWGRDLTEAFF. CDR3 bases read: TGTGCCAGCAGCTGGGGTCGGGACTTGACTGAA.